In its sample, the clone carrying this TCR beta chain was seen a few times. These data originate in a study of T cells in Graves' hyperthyroidism and ophthalmopathy. As for the study in general: Peripheral blood sampling occurred at initial diagnosis, before any treatment.

RNA transcripts provided the source from which TCR beta CDR3 regions were amplified. Primed by the HTBI set, a first-round RT-PCR was run on the TCR CDR3. TCRdb reprocessed the multiplex PCR reads with MiXCR, giving one entry per CDR3 protein. The repertoire holds about 520,000 distinct CDR3 sequences, approximately 24% seen once, with roughly 12% in the top ten. In germline, CDR1 is MNHNS, CDR2 SASEGT. V lost 1 base to trimming and J lost 6 bases; unmatched junction nucleotides: 7. The CDR3 sequence is 16 residues long. Ophthalmopathy cases scored 3 or more on the Clinical Activity Score and 4 or more on NOSPECS grade, with duration below 3 months.

V usage is TRBV6-1 and J usage is TRBJ1-4; 8 bases are a match to TRBD1. This clonotype was obtained from a woman in her thirties with Graves' ophthalmopathy. The sequenced sample consisted of blood. Written as DNA, the CDR3 is TGTGCCAGCAGTGAAGATACCGGGACAGGAGATGAAAAACTGTTTTTT. It yields the protein CASSEDTGTGDEKLFF.